The 7 T cell receptor beta chains below were found in one sample sequenced in a study of blood T cell repertoires in COVID-19. The method was immunoSEQ multiplex PCR; TCRdb's version includes in-frame clones alone and lacks a portion of them. This sample has 46,000 or so clones, with about nine tenths found just once. Sequencing input: peripheral blood. The receptors originated from a man in his 70s with active COVID-19.

The CDR3, as DNA: TGTGCCAGCAGTTACATTGACAGGGGATATGGCTACACCTTC. Translating it yields CASSYIDRGYGYTF. The chain couples TRBV6-2 or TRBV6-3 to TRBJ1-2; 8 bases line up with TRBD1. Germline V gives CDR1 MNHEY, CDR2 SVGEGT. Losses at the gene ends were 2 bases for V and 5 bases for J; bases not matched to a gene: 4. The CDR3 spans 14 residues.

The chain carries TRBV4-3 and TRBJ1-6; D ambiguous. V lost 4 bases and J lost 8, with 36 bases in between. Per the germline V gene, CDR1 is LGHNA and CDR2 is YSLEER. The CDR3 is made up of 22 amino acids. DNA of the CDR3: TGCGCCAGCAGCCTGAGATCTCTGGGCCCTCGGTGGAGGTCCGAGGGATATTCACCCCTCCACTTT. This encodes CASSLRSLGPRWRSEGYSPLHF.

The CDR3 DNA sequence: TGTGCCAGCAGCCTACGGGGACAGGGGTTTTTTCGGGAGATGTACGCCGGGGAGCTGTTTTTT. Its protein is CASSLRGQGFFREMYAGELFF. The chain is built from TRBV13 and TRBJ2-2, with 10 positions matching TRBD1. Unmatched junction bases numbered 24, after V lost 5 bases and J lost 6 bases. This CDR3 spans 21 amino acids. Germline CDR1 reads PRHDT; CDR2 reads FYEKMQ (reference sequence).

This clone was detected only once. The rearrangement uses TRBV28 and TRBJ1-2; 11 bases fit TRBD1. This CDR3 spans 17 amino acids. V trimming: 6 bases; J trimming: 2 bases; junction bases outside the gene matches: 11. Germline assignment: CDR1 MDHEN and CDR2 SYDVKM. The CDR3 DNA is TGTGCCAGCAGCCAAGGGGGGACAGGGGGTAGAAACTATGGCTACACCTTC. The encoded protein is CASSQGGTGGRNYGYTF.

J is TRBJ2-5 and V is TRBV28; 12 nucleotides align to TRBD2. The CDR3 loop spans 17 amino acids. Unmatched junction bases numbered 9, after V lost 6 bases and J lost 1 base. Germline CDR1 and CDR2: MDHEN and SYDVKM. This CDR3 reads CASSPGLAGGGQETQYF. For the CDR3, the DNA is TGTGCCAGCAGCCCCGGGCTAGCGGGAGGGGGCCAAGAGACCCAGTACTTC.

The gene calls are TRBV3-1 (or the pseudogene TRBV3-2) and TRBJ1-5; D is unclear. CDR3 length: 16 residues. With 4 bases removed from V and 0 bases from J, the gap between germline ends came to 13 bases. Per germline, CDR1 LGHDT and CDR2 YNNKEL (reference sequence). The DNA of the CDR3 is TGTGCCAGCAGCCCCTACCCGCCTTATAGCAATCAGCCCCAGCATTTT. Its protein product is CASSPYPPYSNQPQHF.

Comments on this clone: Other DNA sequences in this specimen translate into the identical CDR3. The chain employs TRBV5-1 and TRBJ1-2; D is uncertain. Trimming pared 0 bases from V and 2 bases from J, leaving 8 bases between. The CDR3 length is 14 residues. Looked up from germline, CDR1 is SGHRS and CDR2 is YFSETQ. The CDR3 is CASSLAGQNYGYTF. The DNA of the CDR3 is TGCGCCAGCAGCTTGGCAGGCCAAAACTATGGCTACACCTTC.